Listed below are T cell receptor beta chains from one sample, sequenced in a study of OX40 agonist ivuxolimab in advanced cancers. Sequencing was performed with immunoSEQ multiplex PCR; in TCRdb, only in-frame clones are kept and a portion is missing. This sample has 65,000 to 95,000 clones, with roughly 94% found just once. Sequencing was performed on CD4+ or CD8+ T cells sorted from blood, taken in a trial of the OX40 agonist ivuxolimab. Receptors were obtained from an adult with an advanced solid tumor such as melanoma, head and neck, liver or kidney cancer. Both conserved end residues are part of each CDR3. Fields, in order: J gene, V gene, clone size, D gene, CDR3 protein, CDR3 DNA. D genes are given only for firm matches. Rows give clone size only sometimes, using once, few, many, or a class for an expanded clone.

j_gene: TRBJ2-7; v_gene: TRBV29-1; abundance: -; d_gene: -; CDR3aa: CSVESDREQYF; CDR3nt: TGCAGCGTTGAATCAGACCGTGAGCAGTACTTC
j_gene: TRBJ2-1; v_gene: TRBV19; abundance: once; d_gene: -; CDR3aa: CASSRDFYNEQFF; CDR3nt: TGTGCCAGTAGTAGGGACTTCTACAATGAGCAGTTCTTC
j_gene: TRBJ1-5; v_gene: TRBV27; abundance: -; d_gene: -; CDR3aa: CASSSSGGQPQHF; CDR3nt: TGTGCCAGCAGTTCCTCCGGGGGTCAGCCCCAGCATTTT
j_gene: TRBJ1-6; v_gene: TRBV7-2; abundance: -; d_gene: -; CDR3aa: CASSSPGDSYNSPLHF; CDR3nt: TGTGCCAGCAGCTCGCCCGGGGACTCCTATAATTCACCCCTCCACTTT
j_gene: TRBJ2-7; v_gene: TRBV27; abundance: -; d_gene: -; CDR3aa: CASSQGQFNEQYF; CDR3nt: TGTGCCAGCAGTCAAGGACAGTTCAACGAGCAGTACTTC
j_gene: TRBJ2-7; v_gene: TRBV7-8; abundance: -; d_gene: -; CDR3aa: CASSLGGRSSYEQYF; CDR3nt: TGTGCCAGCAGCTTAGGTGGCAGGAGCTCCTACGAGCAGTACTTC
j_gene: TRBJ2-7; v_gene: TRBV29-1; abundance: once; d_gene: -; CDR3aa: CSVEFGAAYEQYF; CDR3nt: TGCAGCGTTGAGTTCGGGGCAGCGTACGAGCAGTACTTC
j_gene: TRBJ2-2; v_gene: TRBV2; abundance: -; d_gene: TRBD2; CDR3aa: CASPVPGGPDGELFF; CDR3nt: TGTGCCAGCCCGGTCCCGGGAGGGCCCGACGGGGAGCTGTTTTTT
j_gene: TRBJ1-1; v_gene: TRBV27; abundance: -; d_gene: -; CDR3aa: CASSLGGTTEAFF; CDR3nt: TGTGCCAGCAGTTTGGGGGGGACCACTGAAGCTTTCTTT
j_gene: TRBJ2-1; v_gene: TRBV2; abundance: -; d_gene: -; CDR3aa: CASSEVNEQFF; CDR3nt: TGTGCCAGCAGTGAGGTGAATGAGCAGTTCTTC
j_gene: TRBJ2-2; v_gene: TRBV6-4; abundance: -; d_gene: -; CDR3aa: CASSDLETGELFF; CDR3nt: TGTGCCAGCAGTGACCTAGAAACCGGGGAGCTGTTTTTT
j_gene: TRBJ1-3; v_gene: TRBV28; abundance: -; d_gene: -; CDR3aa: CASSLSRNTIYF; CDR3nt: TGTGCCAGCAGTTTATCCCGAAACACCATATATTTT
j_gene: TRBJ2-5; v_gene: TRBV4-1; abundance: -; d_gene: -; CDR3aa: CASSQEQGGETQYF; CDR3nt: TGCGCCAGCAGCCAAGAGCAGGGGGGGGAGACCCAGTACTTC
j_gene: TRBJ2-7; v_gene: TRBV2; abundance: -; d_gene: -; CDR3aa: CASRGTTLGEQYF; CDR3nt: TGTGCCTCCCGGGGGACAACCTTGGGGGAGCAGTACTTC
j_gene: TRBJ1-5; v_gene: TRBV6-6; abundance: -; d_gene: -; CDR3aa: CASSTGGYSNQPQHF; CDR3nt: TGTGCCAGCAGTACGGGCGGTTATAGCAATCAGCCCCAGCATTTT
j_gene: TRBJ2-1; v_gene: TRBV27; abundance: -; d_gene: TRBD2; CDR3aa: CASSVSPGLAFPNEQFF; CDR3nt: TGTGCCAGCAGTGTTTCCCCGGGACTAGCCTTCCCCAATGAGCAGTTCTTC
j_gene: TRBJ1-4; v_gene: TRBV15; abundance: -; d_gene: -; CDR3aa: CATSQPQDLNEKLFF; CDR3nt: TGTGCCACCAGCCAACCACAGGATCTTAATGAAAAACTGTTTTTT
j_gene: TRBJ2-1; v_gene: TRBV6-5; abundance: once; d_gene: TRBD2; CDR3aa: CASSYRLAGHNEQFF; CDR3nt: TGTGCCAGCAGTTACCGACTAGCTGGGCACAATGAGCAGTTCTTC
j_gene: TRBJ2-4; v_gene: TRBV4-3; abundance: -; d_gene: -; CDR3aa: CASSHGALAAENIQYF; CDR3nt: TGCGCCAGCAGCCATGGGGCTCTTGCCGCAGAAAACATTCAGTACTTC
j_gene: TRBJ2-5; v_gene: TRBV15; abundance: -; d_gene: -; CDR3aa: CATSREATLRETQYF; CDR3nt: TGTGCCACCAGCAGAGAAGCGACGCTCCGGGAGACCCAGTACTTC
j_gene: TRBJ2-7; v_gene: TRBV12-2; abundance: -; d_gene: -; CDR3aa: CASRLASRTGHLYEQYF; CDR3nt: TGTGCAAGTCGCTTAGCGTCTAGGACAGGGCACCTTTACGAGCAGTACTTC
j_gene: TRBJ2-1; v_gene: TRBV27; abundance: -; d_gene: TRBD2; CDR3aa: CASGRTSGDEQFF; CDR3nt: TGTGCCAGCGGCAGGACTAGCGGGGATGAGCAGTTCTTC
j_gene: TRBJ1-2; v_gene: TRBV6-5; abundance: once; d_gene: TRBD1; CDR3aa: CASSYRTGTEYGYTF; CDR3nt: TGTGCCAGCAGTTACAGGACAGGGACTGAGTATGGCTACACCTTC
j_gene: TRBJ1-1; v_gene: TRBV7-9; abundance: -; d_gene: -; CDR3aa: CASSPPQGGTNTEAFF; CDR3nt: TGTGCCAGCAGCCCTCCCCAGGGAGGGACGAACACTGAAGCTTTCTTT
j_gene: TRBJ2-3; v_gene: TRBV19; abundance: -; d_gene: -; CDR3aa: CASSGDTQYF; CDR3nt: TGTGCCAGTAGTGGAGATACGCAGTATTTT
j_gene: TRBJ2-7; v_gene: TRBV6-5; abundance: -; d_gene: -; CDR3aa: CASSSDHLEQYF; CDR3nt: TGTGCCAGCAGTTCCGACCATCTAGAGCAGTACTTC
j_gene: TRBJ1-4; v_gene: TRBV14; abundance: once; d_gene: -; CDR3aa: CASSQDRAGDEKLFF; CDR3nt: TGTGCCAGCAGCCAAGATCGGGCAGGGGATGAAAAACTGTTTTTT
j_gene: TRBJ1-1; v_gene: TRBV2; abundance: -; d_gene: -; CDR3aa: CASTGEGAEAFF; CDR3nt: TGTGCCAGCACCGGGGAGGGTGCTGAAGCTTTCTTT
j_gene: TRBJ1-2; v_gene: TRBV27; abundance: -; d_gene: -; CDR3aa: CASSYSAGAAYGYTF; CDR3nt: TGTGCCAGCTCGTATTCAGCAGGGGCCGCGTATGGCTACACCTTC
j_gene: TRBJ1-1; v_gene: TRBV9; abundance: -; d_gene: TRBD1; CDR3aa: CASSVEGGNTEAFF; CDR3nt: TGTGCCAGCAGCGTAGAAGGGGGCAACACTGAAGCTTTCTTT
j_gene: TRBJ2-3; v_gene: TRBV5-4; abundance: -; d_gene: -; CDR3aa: CASSFPPGDTQYF; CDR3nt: TGTGCCAGCAGCTTTCCCCCGGGAGATACGCAGTATTTT
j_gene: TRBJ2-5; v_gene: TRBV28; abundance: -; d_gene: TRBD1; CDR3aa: CASSLKTGALVRQETQYF; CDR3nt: TGTGCCAGCAGTTTAAAAACAGGGGCCCTTGTGCGCCAAGAGACCCAGTACTTC
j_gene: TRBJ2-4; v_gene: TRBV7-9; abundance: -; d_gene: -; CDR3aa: CASSARRQEAKNIQYF; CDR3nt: TGTGCCAGCAGCGCTCGACGGCAGGAGGCCAAAAACATTCAGTACTTC
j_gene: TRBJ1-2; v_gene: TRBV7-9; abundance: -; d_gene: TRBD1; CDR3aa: CASSFGTDGGYGYTF; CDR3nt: TGTGCCAGCAGCTTTGGGACAGATGGGGGGTATGGCTACACCTTC
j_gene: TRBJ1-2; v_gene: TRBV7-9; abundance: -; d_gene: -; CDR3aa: CASMVTKGRFYYTF; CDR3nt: TGTGCCAGCATGGTCACTAAAGGGCGTTTTTACTACACCTTC
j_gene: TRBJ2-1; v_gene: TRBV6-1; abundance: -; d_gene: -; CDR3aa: CASRPTVYNEQFF; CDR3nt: TGTGCCAGCAGACCGACAGTCTACAATGAGCAGTTCTTC
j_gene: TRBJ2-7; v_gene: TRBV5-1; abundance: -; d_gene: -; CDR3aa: CASSLEGYEQYF; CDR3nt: TGCGCCAGCAGCTTGGAAGGGTACGAGCAGTACTTC
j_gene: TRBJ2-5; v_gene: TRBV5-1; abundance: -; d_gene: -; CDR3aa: CASKAGWDDAKTQYF; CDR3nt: TGCGCCAGCAAGGCGGGGTGGGACGATGCGAAGACCCAGTACTTC
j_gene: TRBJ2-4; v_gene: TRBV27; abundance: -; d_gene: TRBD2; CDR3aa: CASSLRSGTLAKNIQYF; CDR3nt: TGTGCCAGCAGTTTAAGGAGCGGGACCCTAGCCAAAAACATTCAGTACTTC
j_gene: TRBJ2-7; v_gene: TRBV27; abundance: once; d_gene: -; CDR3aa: CASSLGVTPSSYEQYF; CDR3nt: TGTGCCAGCAGTTTAGGCGTAACCCCAAGCTCCTACGAGCAGTACTTC
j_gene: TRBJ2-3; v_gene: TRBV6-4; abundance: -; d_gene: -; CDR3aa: CASSDKGSPDTQYF; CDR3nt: TGTGCCAGCAGTGACAAAGGATCCCCAGATACGCAGTATTTT
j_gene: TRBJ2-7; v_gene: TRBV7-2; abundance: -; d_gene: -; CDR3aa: CASSLAGEYEQYF; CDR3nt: TGTGCCAGCAGCTTAGCAGGGGAGTACGAGCAGTACTTC
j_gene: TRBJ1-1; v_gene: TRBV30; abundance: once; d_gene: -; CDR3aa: CAWSLGQNTEAFF; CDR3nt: TGTGCCTGGAGTCTTGGACAGAACACTGAAGCTTTCTTT
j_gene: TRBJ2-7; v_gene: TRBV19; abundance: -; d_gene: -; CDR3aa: CASSIGGTTFYEQYF; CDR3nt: TGTGCCAGTAGTATAGGAGGCACCACTTTCTACGAGCAGTACTTC